This is a list of T cell receptor beta chains from one sample in a study of siplizumab effects on memory and regulatory T cells. Repertoires were generated with immunoSEQ multiplex PCR, while TCRdb's copy carries only in-frame clones and drops some. In the table there are about 100,000 clones, about 92% of which are singletons. The sample taken for sequencing was Tregs sorted from blood. These receptors were obtained from a human donor in good health. The CDR3 runs from the conserved cysteine through the conserved F or W. D genes are given only for firm matches. Expanded clones get a size class; other rows say once, few or many, or leave the size out.

j_call | v_call | d_call | clone_size | cdr3_aa | cdr3_nt
TRBJ2-5 | TRBV5-1 | - | - | CASSPNPFWDSETQYF | TGCGCCAGCAGCCCGAACCCCTTTTGGGATTCGGAGACCCAGTACTTC
TRBJ1-1 | TRBV6-6 | - | - | CASSPDRLHTEAFF | TGTGCCAGCAGCCCCGACAGGCTCCACACTGAAGCTTTCTTT
TRBJ2-3 | TRBV14 | TRBD1 | - | CASSPLQGKADTQYF | TGTGCCAGCAGCCCTCTACAGGGGAAGGCAGATACGCAGTATTTT
TRBJ2-2 | TRBV5-5 | - | - | CASSTTEVNTGELFF | TGTGCCAGCAGCACGACAGAAGTAAACACCGGGGAGCTGTTTTTT
TRBJ2-1 | TRBV7-8 | - | - | CASSLVERRAVSYNEQFF | TGTGCCAGCAGCTTAGTTGAAAGACGTGCCGTCTCCTACAATGAGCAGTTCTTC
TRBJ1-5 | TRBV15 | - | - | CATSRAFGQPQHF | TGTGCCACCAGCAGAGCCTTCGGCCAGCCCCAGCATTTT
TRBJ1-2 | TRBV2 | - | - | CASSDRGTADGYTF | TGTGCCAGCAGTGACAGAGGGACGGCTGATGGCTACACCTTC
TRBJ2-3 | TRBV18 | TRBD2 | - | CASSPPRREGRINTQYF | TGTGCCAGCTCACCACCGAGACGGGAGGGACGAATAAATACGCAGTATTTT
TRBJ2-2 | TRBV27 | TRBD2 | - | CASSPPPERETRRGAVF | TGTGCCAGCAGTCCCCCTCCCGAGCGGGAGACCCGCCGGGGAGCTGTTTTT
TRBJ1-4 | TRBV7-8 | - | once | CASSLGQATPSEKLFF | TGTGCCAGCAGCTTAGGCCAGGCGACCCCATCCGAAAAACTGTTTTTT
TRBJ2-3 | TRBV21-1 | - | - | CASSKAALWDTQYF | TGTGCCAGCAGCAAAGCGGCCTTATGGGATACGCAGTATTTT
TRBJ2-3 | TRBV18 | - | - | CASSPLSSSRPWDTQYF | TGTGCCAGCTCACCATTATCTTCCTCGCGTCCATGGGATACGCAGTATTTT
TRBJ2-2 | TRBV7-2 | TRBD2 | - | CASSLWAGVDTGELFF | TGTGCCAGCAGCTTGTGGGCGGGAGTGGACACCGGGGAGCTGTTTTTT
TRBJ2-1 | TRBV29-1 | - | - | CSVEEYRDNEQFF | TGCAGCGTTGAAGAGTACAGAGACAATGAGCAGTTCTTC
TRBJ2-1 | TRBV14 | - | - | CASSSLRVATRNEQFF | TGTGCCAGCAGCTCCCTCCGGGTCGCCACTCGAAATGAGCAGTTCTTC
TRBJ1-1 | TRBV7-9 | - | - | CASSPFFRTANTEAFF | TGTGCCAGCAGCCCCTTCTTCAGGACGGCGAACACTGAAGCTTTCTTT
TRBJ1-1 | TRBV6-6 | - | once | CASSYSKDTEAFF | TGTGCCAGCAGTTACTCGAAGGACACTGAAGCTTTCTTT
TRBJ1-2 | TRBV7-8 | - | - | CASRPGRLYGYTF | TGTGCCAGCAGGCCTGGACGGTTATATGGCTACACCTTC
TRBJ2-7 | TRBV18 | - | - | CASSPSSYEQYF | TGTGCCAGCTCACCGAGCTCCTACGAGCAGTACTTC
TRBJ2-7 | TRBV5-6 | - | - | CASSLSHEQYF | TGTGCCAGCAGCCTGTCTCACGAGCAGTACTTC
TRBJ2-1 | TRBV28 | TRBD1 | - | CASSSRQGAGVNEQFF | TGTGCCAGCAGTTCCAGACAGGGGGCGGGAGTAAATGAGCAGTTCTTC
TRBJ1-2 | TRBV5-1 | - | once | CASGLQFGYGYTF | TGCGCCAGCGGCCTGCAGTTTGGCTATGGCTACACCTTC
TRBJ2-1 | TRBV7-8 | - | - | CASSPDFWGETYNEQFF | TGTGCCAGCAGCCCAGACTTTTGGGGAGAAACTTACAATGAGCAGTTCTTC
TRBJ1-1 | TRBV10-3 | - | - | CAISVENTEAFF | TGTGCCATCAGTGTCGAGAACACTGAAGCTTTCTTT
TRBJ2-7 | TRBV19 | TRBD2 | - | CASSKTSGIQGEQYF | TGTGCCAGTAGTAAGACTAGCGGGATCCAAGGGGAGCAGTACTTC
TRBJ2-7 | TRBV11-2 | - | once | CASGSYEQYF | TGTGCCAGCGGCAGCTACGAGCAGTACTTC
TRBJ2-7 | TRBV6-1 | - | - | CASSERRYEQYF | TGTGCCAGCAGTGAACGGCGGTACGAGCAGTACTTC
TRBJ2-5 | TRBV9 | - | - | CASTRGARARLETQYF | TGTGCCAGCACGAGGGGGGCGCGGGCTCGGTTGGAGACCCAGTACTTC
TRBJ2-7 | TRBV6-1 | TRBD1 | once | CASSGQGTGPAVQYF | TGTGCCAGCAGTGGTCAAGGGACAGGTCCCGCCGTGCAGTACTTC
TRBJ2-3 | TRBV19 | - | - | CASSRVKGHTTDTQYF | TGTGCCAGTAGTAGGGTAAAGGGACATACCACAGATACGCAGTATTTT
TRBJ2-7 | TRBV18 | TRBD1 | - | CASSSGQGDEQYF | TGTGCCAGCTCATCAGGACAGGGGGACGAGCAGTACTTC
TRBJ2-6 | TRBV28 | - | - | CASRASGANVLTF | TGTGCCAGCAGGGCCTCTGGGGCCAACGTCCTGACTTTC
TRBJ2-7 | TRBV5-1 | TRBD1 | - | CASSLRGTGVREQYF | TGCGCCAGCAGCCTCCGAGGGACAGGGGTTCGCGAGCAGTACTTC
TRBJ2-5 | TRBV20-1 | - | - | CSARKQETQYF | TGCAGTGCTAGGAAGCAAGAGACCCAGTACTTC
TRBJ2-4 | TRBV6-6 | - | - | CASSYGQNLNIQYF | TGTGCCAGCAGTTACGGACAGAACTTAAACATTCAGTACTTC
TRBJ2-2 | TRBV19 | TRBD2 | - | CASSTRLAGTGELFF | TGTGCCAGTAGTACCCGACTAGCGGGGACCGGGGAGCTGTTTTTT
TRBJ2-6 | TRBV5-1 | TRBD1 | - | CASSLRQGAGANVLTF | TGCGCCAGCAGCTTGAGACAGGGCGCTGGGGCCAACGTCCTGACTTTC
TRBJ1-1 | TRBV5-1 | - | - | CASSLVLSGAKNTEAFF | TGCGCCAGCAGCTTGGTTCTCTCAGGGGCTAAGAACACTGAAGCTTTCTTT